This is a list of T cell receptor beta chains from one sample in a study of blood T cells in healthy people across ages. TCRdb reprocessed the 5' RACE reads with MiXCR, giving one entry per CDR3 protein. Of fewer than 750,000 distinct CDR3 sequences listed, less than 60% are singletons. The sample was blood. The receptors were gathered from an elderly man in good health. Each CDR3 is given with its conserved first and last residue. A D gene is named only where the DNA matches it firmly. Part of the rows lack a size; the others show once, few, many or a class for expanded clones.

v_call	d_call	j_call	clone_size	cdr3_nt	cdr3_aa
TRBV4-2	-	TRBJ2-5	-	TGTGCCAGCAGCCAAGATCCGCAAAAACAAGGGACCCAGTACTTC	CASSQDPQKQGTQYF
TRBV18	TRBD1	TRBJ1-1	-	TGTGCCAGCTCACCGGGACAGGGGGCGATGGCTTTCTTT	CASSPGQGAMAFF
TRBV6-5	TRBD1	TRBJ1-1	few	TGTGCCAGCAGTTACGAGACAGGGGCGGACACTGAAGCTTTCTTT	CASSYETGADTEAFF
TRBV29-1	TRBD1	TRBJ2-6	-	TGCAGCGTAACAGGGGGTTTGATCTCTGGGGCCAACGTCCTGACTTTC	CSVTGGLISGANVLTF
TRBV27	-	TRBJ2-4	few	TGTGCCAGCAGTTCTATAGACAAAAACATTCAGTACTTC	CASSSIDKNIQYF
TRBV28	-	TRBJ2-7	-	TGTGCCAGCAGGACCTCGGGTCCCTCCTACGAGCAGTACTTC	CASRTSGPSYEQYF
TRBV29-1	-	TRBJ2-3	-	TGCAGCGGGTGGGACACTCGAACAGATACGCAGTATTTT	CSGWDTRTDTQYF
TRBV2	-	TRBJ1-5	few	TGTGCCAGCAGCCGAACTGGAGGTTTGGGGGGGCCCCAGCATTTT	CASSRTGGLGGPQHF
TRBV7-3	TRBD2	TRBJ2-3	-	TGTGCCAGCAGCTCCACTAGCGGGAGGGCCCCGAATACGCAGTATTTT	CASSSTSGRAPNTQYF
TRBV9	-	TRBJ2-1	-	TGTGCCAGCAGCGTAGGCACAGGCGGGACCTACGAGCAGTTCTTC	CASSVGTGGTYEQFF
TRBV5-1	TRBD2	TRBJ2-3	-	TGCGCCAGCAGCTTGCTCCTAGCGGGAGCCGCAGATACGCAGTATTTT	CASSLLLAGAADTQYF
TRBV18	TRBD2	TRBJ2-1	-	TGTGCCAGCTCACCATTGACTAGCGGGAGCTCCTACAATGAGCAGTTCTTC	CASSPLTSGSSYNEQFF
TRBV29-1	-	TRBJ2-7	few	TGCAGCGTTGCCGGGCTCTACGAGCAGTACTTC	CSVAGLYEQYF
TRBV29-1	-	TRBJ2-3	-	TGCAGCGTTCGGGGCGGAGGGGGAGATACGCAGTATTTT	CSVRGGGGDTQYF
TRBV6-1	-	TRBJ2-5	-	TGTGCCAGCAGTGGCACTAGCAGGGAGACCCAGTACTTC	CASSGTSRETQYF
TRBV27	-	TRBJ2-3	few	TGTGCCAGCAGTGGGTCCCACCGGGGCACAGATACGCAGTATTTT	CASSGSHRGTDTQYF
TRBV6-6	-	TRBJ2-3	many	TGTGCCAGCAAGCAGGGACTTCGCACAGATACGCAGTATTTT	CASKQGLRTDTQYF
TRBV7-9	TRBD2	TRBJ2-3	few	TGTGCCAGCAGCTTTGGACTAGCGGGGTTCACAGATACGCAGTATTTT	CASSFGLAGFTDTQYF
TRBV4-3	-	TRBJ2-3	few	TGCGCCAGCAGCCAAGGAAGGACAGCCACCTTAGATACGCAGTATTTT	CASSQGRTATLDTQYF
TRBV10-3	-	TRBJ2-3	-	TGTGCCATCAGCCAAGGGACACCCCGCACAGATACGCAGTATTTT	CAISQGTPRTDTQYF
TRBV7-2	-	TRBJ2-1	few	TGTGCCAGCAGCCCCCCCCGGCGCAATGAGCAGTTCTTC	CASSPPRRNEQFF
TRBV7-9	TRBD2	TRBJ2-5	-	TGTGCCAGCAGGCGACTAGCGGAAGAGACCCGGTACTTC	CASRRLAEETRYF
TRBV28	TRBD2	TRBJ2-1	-	TGTGCCACTCGGACTAGCGGGGGGCCCTCCTTCGAGCAGTTCTTC	CATRTSGGPSFEQFF
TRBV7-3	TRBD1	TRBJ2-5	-	TGTGCCAGCAGCCCCTCCGGGACAGGGGTAAGGGAGCAGTACTTC	CASSPSGTGVREQYF
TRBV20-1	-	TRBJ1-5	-	TGCAGTGCGACGAGATCAAGAGGGGATAGTCAGCCCCAGCATTTT	CSATRSRGDSQPQHF
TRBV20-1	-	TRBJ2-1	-	TGCAGTGCTAGAGATACCGGGACCAATGAGCAGTTCTTC	CSARDTGTNEQFF
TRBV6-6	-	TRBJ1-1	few	TGTGCCACATCCCTCGGCAGGGAAATATTGAACACTGAAGCTTTCTTT	CATSLGREILNTEAFF
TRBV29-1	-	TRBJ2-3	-	TGCAGCGCCCAGCGGGACAGGGATACGCAGTATTTT	CSAQRDRDTQYF
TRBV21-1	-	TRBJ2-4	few	TGTGCCAGCAGCAAAGATCCTGGGATGCCCCCCAAAAACATTCAGTACTTC	CASSKDPGMPPKNIQYF
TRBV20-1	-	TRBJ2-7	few	TGCAGTGCGAGGAGGGGGCCCTACGAGCAGTACTTC	CSARRGPYEQYF
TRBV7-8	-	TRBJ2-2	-	TGTGCCAGCAGCCCCCTGGCCGGACTATCGAACACCGGGGAGCTGTTTTTT	CASSPLAGLSNTGELFF
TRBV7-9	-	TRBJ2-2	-	TGTGCCAGCAGTTACCCGGCAGCGGGGAACACCGGGGAGCTGTTTTTT	CASSYPAAGNTGELFF
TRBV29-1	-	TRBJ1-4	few	TGCAGCGTGCCTGGGGTGGTGGGACCAAATGAAAAACTGTTTTTT	CSVPGVVGPNEKLFF
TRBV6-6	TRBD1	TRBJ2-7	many	TGTGCCAGCAGTTACTCCGGGACAGGGGGGTACGAGCAGTACTTC	CASSYSGTGGYEQYF
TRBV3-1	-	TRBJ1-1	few	TGTGCCAGCAGCCATAGTCTGGTCTCGAACACTGAAGCTTTCTTT	CASSHSLVSNTEAFF
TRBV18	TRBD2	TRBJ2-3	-	TGTGCCAGCTCCCCCCTAGCGGGAGAAGATACGCAGTATTTT	CASSPLAGEDTQYF
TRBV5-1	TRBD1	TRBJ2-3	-	TGCGCCAGCAGCATCACGACAGGGGCGGGGACAGATACGCAGTATTTT	CASSITTGAGTDTQYF
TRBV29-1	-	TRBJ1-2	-	TGCAGCGCTGAGGGGGTCTATGGCTACACCTTC	CSAEGVYGYTF
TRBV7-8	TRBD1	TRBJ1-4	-	TGTGCCAGCAGCCAAATGACAGGGTCGGATGAAAAACTGTTTTTT	CASSQMTGSDEKLFF
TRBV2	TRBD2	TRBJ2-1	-	TGTGCCAGCAGGACGGGGCTAGCGGGGTACAATGAGCAGTTCTTC	CASRTGLAGYNEQFF
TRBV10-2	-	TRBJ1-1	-	TGCGCCAGCAGTGAGTTATTTGGCGACAGCGTCATGAACACTGAAGCTTTCTTT	CASSELFGDSVMNTEAFF
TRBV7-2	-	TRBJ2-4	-	TGTGCCAGCAGCTTAGCGGGGGCCGGGGAGCAGTACTTC	CASSLAGAGEQYF
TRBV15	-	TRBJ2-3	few	TGTGCCACCAGCAGAGATTTGGGAGATACGCAGTATTTT	CATSRDLGDTQYF
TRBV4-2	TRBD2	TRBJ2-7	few	TGTGCCAGCAGCCCTTCCAGCGGGAGGGGTGAGCAGTACTTC	CASSPSSGRGEQYF
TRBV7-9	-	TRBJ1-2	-	TGTGCCAGCAGCTTAGGGACGGCGGATGGCTACACCTTC	CASSLGTADGYTF
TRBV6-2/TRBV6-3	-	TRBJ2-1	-	TGTGCCAGCAGTTACTCGAGATCTGGGGGCTACTCCTACAATGAGCAGTTCTTC	CASSYSRSGGYSYNEQFF
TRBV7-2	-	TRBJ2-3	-	TGTGCCAGCAGCTTAAGTGGGACCCCTTCCAGCACAGATACGCAGTATTTT	CASSLSGTPSSTDTQYF
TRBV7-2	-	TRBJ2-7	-	TGTGCCAGCAGCAGAACTCGTTCGACTGATTACGAGCAGTACTTC	CASSRTRSTDYEQYF
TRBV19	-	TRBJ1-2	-	TGTGCCAGTAGTATCCTCACAGGGAATGGAGGCTACACCTTC	CASSILTGNGGYTF
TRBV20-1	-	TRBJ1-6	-	TGCAGTGCTAGCACGGGACAACATAATTCACCCCTCCACTTT	CSASTGQHNSPLHF
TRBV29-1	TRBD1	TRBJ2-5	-	TGCAGCGTACGGACAGGCAATGAGCAGTACTTC	CSVRTGNEQYF
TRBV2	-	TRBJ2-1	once	TGTGCCAGCAGCCCGTGGGGCGAGCAGTTCTTC	CASSPWGEQFF
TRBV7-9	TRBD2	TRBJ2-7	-	TGTGCCAGCAATAGCGGTGGGACTAGCCTGGAGACCCGGTACTTC	CASNSGGTSLETRYF
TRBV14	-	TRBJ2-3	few	TGTGCCAGCAGCCAGGATGGCACAGATACGCAGTATTTT	CASSQDGTDTQYF
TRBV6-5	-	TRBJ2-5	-	TGTGCCAGCAGTTACGCGGGGGCGATAGGTTCGGGGACCCAGTACTTC	CASSYAGAIGSGTQYF
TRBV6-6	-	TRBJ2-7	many	TGTGCCAGCAGTTACCCCCCGCGCCCCCACGAGCAGTACTTC	CASSYPPRPHEQYF
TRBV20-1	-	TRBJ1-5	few	TGCAGTGCTCCGGGGAGGAATCAGCCCCAGCATTTT	CSAPGRNQPQHF
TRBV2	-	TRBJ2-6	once	TGTGCCAGTCTACCTAGCTCTGGGGCCAACGTCCTGACTTTC	CASLPSSGANVLTF
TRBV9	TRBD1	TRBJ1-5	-	TGTGCCAGCAGCGTAGCTGGGGTTACAGGGGGCAATCAGCCCCAGCATTTT	CASSVAGVTGGNQPQHF